Detailed here is one TCR beta chain. In its sample, this clone was seen a few times. Its binding antigen is unknown. Per-nucleotide qualities are absent, and no much larger clonotype sits a single base away. A MiSeq instrument was used for deep resolution sequencing, which targeted depths ranging from 1 in 1 million up to 1 in 200,000 T cells, with coverage averaging 10x for each clonotype. The immunoSEQ hsTCRB Kit was used to generate TCR beta libraries. The source study handled its data this way. Data were analyzed with ImmunoSEQ Data Assistant and ImmunoSEQ Analyzer, with V, D and J genes assigned per IMGT definitions. Clonality, with values ranging from 0 to 1, was calculated as one minus the normalized Shannon entropy of productive rearrangement frequencies. Public clonotype analysis was restricted to overrepresented clonotypes comprising at least 0.05% of each patient's repertoire. Repertoires from approximately 13 age-matched healthy donors in immuneACCESS were used as clonality controls. As stored in TCRdb, this immuneACCESS dataset retains in-frame rearrangements with V and J assigned. A fraction of the clones does not appear; measured against another copy, unresolved V genes explain less than half of the discrepancy, and the remainder lacks a known reason. For V, J and clone size, that table is used; D and trimming come from the DNA. Recorded for this sample are approximately 350,000 clones; 67% of them occurred a single time. Of the sample, just under 6.5% is held by the ten largest clones.

This specimen comes from a study of cytotoxic CD8 clonotypes in ibrutinib-treated CLL (dated by TCRdb to the early 2020s). With regard to the full study: In this cohort, approximately 15 patients were treatment-naive and some 10 were relapsed/refractory, while some 18 had unmutated IGHV. Every remission and progressive disease sample was obtained while ibrutinib was still being received by the patients. Response samples were obtained after a median of about 13 months of treatment, with a range of about 6 to 36 months. Of the roughly 86 participants in the trial, approximately 26 had longitudinal samples available. Cryopreserved peripheral blood mononuclear cells were collected at three points: before therapy, at response, and at either sustained remission or disease progression. Responses were partial in approximately 24 patients and complete in 2; after median about 5.5 years follow-up, around 15 stayed in remission and about 12 progressed. Samples averaged roughly 280,000 productive templates and some 91,000 productive rearrangements. Results the study describes overall, beyond this receptor: Lymph node repertoires were not examined, and the timing of sampling was not matched between patients in sustained remission and those whose disease progressed. Clonality increased at ibrutinib response, stayed stable in sustained remission, and fell back toward baseline at progression. Baseline clonality was found to be higher than that of age-matched healthy donors and was strongly correlated with circulating CD8+ T-cell counts. Public clonotypes were rare and either shrank or stayed stable during treatment, and the rise in clonality at ibrutinib response reflected expansion of private clonotypes.

For TCR beta library preparation, roughly 2 micrograms of genomic DNA were extracted from the cryopreserved PBMCs. Longitudinal blood samples from CLL patients on ibrutinib monotherapy were analyzed using high-throughput TCR beta sequencing. The patients were enrolled in a single-center, open-label phase 2 trial of ibrutinib monotherapy. From its cysteine to its phenylalanine, the CDR3 spans 14 amino acids. Of all the DNA, just the CDR3 is kept, 42 bases in frame from base 1. The germline V gene provides CDR1 MGHDK and CDR2 SYGVNS. The V end loses 1 base and the J end loses 0 bases, and a stretch of 7 bases separates them.

The sequenced sample was PBMCs, obtained after 36 months of ibrutinib treatment. The source of this sequence is a human donor with chronic lymphocytic leukemia. Rearrangement joined TRBV25-1 to TRBJ2-7; a tentative D match to TRBD2 spans 5 bases. The CDR3 region: CASSELDSSYEQYF. The DNA reads TGTGCCAGCAGTGAATTGGACTCCTCCTACGAGCAGTACTTC.